This T cell receptor (beta chain) was recovered during a study of molecular identifiers for immune sequencing clone quantification. Using its own MiXCR run on the PCR reads, TCRdb lists one record per CDR3 protein. This repertoire shows about 630,000 distinct CDR3 sequences, roughly 23% found once; its top ten account for approximately 0.75%. The germline CDR1 and CDR2 sequences are MNHNS and SASEGT. V lost 7 bases to trimming and J lost 4 bases; unmatched junction nucleotides: 17. The CDR3 extends over 17 amino acids. There are many counts of this clonotype. The clonotype originates from a human donor in good health. Some libraries in this study had Jurkat cell RNA spiked in. Input material: naive CD8+ T cells from blood, with Jurkat cell RNA spiked in. Subset of the sample: FACS-sorted CD8+CD4-CCR7+CD45RA+ naive T cells. The chain couples TRBV6-1 to TRBJ2-3, with 7 bases that match TRBD1. The CDR3 DNA sequence: TGTGCCAGCATCGAGGGACAGCGAAGGGCTATCGCAGATACGCAGTATTTT. Its protein product is CASIEGQRRAIADTQYF.